These T cell receptor beta chains were read from a single sample in a study of blood T cell repertoires in COVID-19. Here immunoSEQ multiplex PCR was the method, and the copy in TCRdb shows in-frame clones only, minus some. This table has roughly 80,000 clones, roughly nine tenths appearing once. Sequencing input: peripheral blood. The receptors were gathered from a human donor in a cohort sampled during active COVID-19. CDR3s include the opening cysteine and the closing phenylalanine or tryptophan. Each record gives: clone size, J gene, D gene, V gene, CDR3 DNA, CDR3 protein. The D gene is left open where the match is weak. Size values are once, few and many counts, or a class for expanded clones, and some rows have none.

.,TRBJ1-3,.,TRBV11-2,TGTGCCAGCACTAGGGACTTCCTCGGAAACACCATATATTTT,CASTRDFLGNTIYF
.,TRBJ2-1,.,TRBV21-1,TGTGCCAGCAGCAAAGTTCGGTGGGACAGGGCCTACAATGAGCAGTTCTTC,CASSKVRWDRAYNEQFF
.,TRBJ1-2,TRBD1,TRBV27,TGTGCCAGCAGAAGTTATGGGGGCTGGACAGGACCGGACTATGGCTACACCTTC,CASRSYGGWTGPDYGYTF
once,TRBJ1-5,.,TRBV9,TGTGCCAGCAGCGATACGCAGGGGCCTGATCAGCCCCAGCATTTT,CASSDTQGPDQPQHF
.,TRBJ2-7,TRBD1,TRBV5-4,TGTGCCAGCAGCTTTGGCCCGGGACAGGGCCTCTACGAGCAGTACTTC,CASSFGPGQGLYEQYF
.,TRBJ1-1,.,TRBV7-2,TGTGCCAGCAGCGCAAGCCACAGGGACGGCACTGAAGCTTTCTTT,CASSASHRDGTEAFF
.,TRBJ2-2,.,TRBV18,TGTGCCAGCTCACCAGGGGAGTTTCACGGGGAGCTGTTTTTT,CASSPGEFHGELFF
.,TRBJ2-1,TRBD2,TRBV5-4,TGTGCCAGCAGCACCCTAGCGGGAGGGGGGGAGAGCAATGAGCAGTTCTTC,CASSTLAGGGESNEQFF
few,TRBJ1-5,.,TRBV29-1,TGCAGCGTTGTTACAGGGACGGGTCAGCCCCAGCATTTT,CSVVTGTGQPQHF
.,TRBJ2-7,TRBD1,TRBV19,TGTGCCAGTTCGCAGGGGGCGGGTGAGCAGTACTTC,CASSQGAGEQYF
once,TRBJ1-1,TRBD1,TRBV11-2,TGTGCCAGCAGCTTAGCCCCAGGGGGCAACACTGAAGCTTTCTTT,CASSLAPGGNTEAFF
.,TRBJ1-1,.,TRBV7-3,TGTGCCAGCAGACAAACCGGGAGCACTGAAGCTTTCTTT,CASRQTGSTEAFF
.,TRBJ2-5,TRBD2,TRBV6-6,TGTGCCAGCAGTATATCTAGCGGGGGTTCCGATGAGACCCAGTACTTC,CASSISSGGSDETQYF
.,TRBJ2-2,TRBD2,TRBV4-2,TGTGCCAGCAGCCAAGTCAGCGGGAGCGACACCGGGGAGCTGTTTTTT,CASSQVSGSDTGELFF
.,TRBJ2-3,.,TRBV5-1,TGCGCCAGCAGCCGGGACACAGATACGCAGTATTTT,CASSRDTDTQYF
.,TRBJ1-5,TRBD1,TRBV2,TGTGCCAGCAGCCTCATGACAGGGGACAATCAGCCCCAGCATTTT,CASSLMTGDNQPQHF
.,TRBJ2-3,TRBD1,TRBV7-3,TGTGCCAGCAGCTTAGACAGGGGGGTCACAGATACGCAGTATTTT,CASSLDRGVTDTQYF
.,TRBJ2-7,.,TRBV28,TGTGCCAGCAGTTTAGGGACACCTTCCTACGAGCAGTACTTC,CASSLGTPSYEQYF
.,TRBJ1-1,TRBD1,TRBV5-1,TGCGCCAGCAGCTCGACAGGGAGGAACACTGAAGCTTTCTTT,CASSSTGRNTEAFF
.,TRBJ2-7,TRBD1,TRBV6-2/TRBV6-3,TGTGCCAGCAGTTACATACGCGGACAGGGGGCAATCCGTTCCTACGAGCAGTACTTC,CASSYIRGQGAIRSYEQYF
.,TRBJ1-2,.,TRBV19,TGTGCCAGTAGTATCGGAGAAAGGGGGGGGACCAACTATGGCTACACCTTC,CASSIGERGGTNYGYTF
.,TRBJ1-5,.,TRBV19,TGTGCCAGTAACATACCGGGGGTCTTAAATCAGCCCCAGCATTTT,CASNIPGVLNQPQHF
.,TRBJ1-6,TRBD1,TRBV7-6,TGTGCCAGCAGCTTAGCGGGACAGGGGGGACTTCTTTCACCCCTCCACTTT,CASSLAGQGGLLSPLHF
.,TRBJ2-7,.,TRBV11-2,TGTGCCAGCAGCTTAGATTTGGGCACCGAGCAGTACTTC,CASSLDLGTEQYF
.,TRBJ2-3,TRBD2,TRBV10-3,TGTGCCATCAGTGAGTCGATAAGCGGACTAGCGGGACACAAGAGCACAGATACGCAGTATTTT,CAISESISGLAGHKSTDTQYF
few,TRBJ2-7,TRBD2,TRBV6-2/TRBV6-3,TGTGCCAGCAGCTTACAACTAGCGGGGGGCTACGAGCAGTACTTC,CASSLQLAGGYEQYF
.,TRBJ1-1,.,TRBV7-3,TGTGCCAGCAGCCTCGACCGGGACACTGAAGCTTTCTTT,CASSLDRDTEAFF
.,TRBJ2-2,TRBD2,TRBV10-1,TGCGCCAGCACCCTGACTAGCGGGAGTAAAACCGGGGAGCTGTTTTTT,CASTLTSGSKTGELFF
.,TRBJ2-7,.,TRBV5-1,TGCGCCAGCAGCTTGGGAGCGCCGGCCTTCCAATACGAGCAGTACTTC,CASSLGAPAFQYEQYF
few,TRBJ1-2,TRBD1,TRBV7-8,TGTGCCAGCAGCCCGGGAGGGGGCGGGTATGGCTACACCTTC,CASSPGGGGYGYTF
.,TRBJ1-4,TRBD1,TRBV9,TGTGCCAGCAGCGCGGGACAGACAACTAATGAAAAACTGTTTTTT,CASSAGQTTNEKLFF
.,TRBJ2-1,.,TRBV1,TGCACCAGCAGCCTGGGACTAGCGGGGGGGTTGTCTCAGTTCTTC,CTSSLGLAGGLSQFF
.,TRBJ2-5,TRBD1,TRBV6-5,TGTGCCAGCATGGTGGGACAGACGTACCAAGAGACCCAGTACTTC,CASMVGQTYQETQYF
.,TRBJ2-3,TRBD1,TRBV19,TGTGCCAGTAGTTCAGGGGGCACCTTTAATACGCAGTATTTT,CASSSGGTFNTQYF
.,TRBJ1-2,.,TRBV21-1,TGTGCCAGCAGCACCACGCGGGGAGGGACAGGGCCTGACTATGGCTACACCTTC,CASSTTRGGTGPDYGYTF
.,TRBJ1-1,.,TRBV5-4,TGTGCCAGCAGCTTCGTCCAGGGCGGGAACACTGAAGCTTTCTTT,CASSFVQGGNTEAFF
.,TRBJ2-6,.,TRBV6-4,TGTGCCAGCAGTGGAAGGAGCTCTGGGGCCAACGTCCTGACTTTC,CASSGRSSGANVLTF
.,TRBJ1-6,.,TRBV7-9,TGTGCCAGCAGCCCGAAAGGCGGGGGAGTACCCCTCCACTTT,CASSPKGGGVPLHF
.,TRBJ2-2,TRBD2,TRBV5-5,TGTGCCAGCAGCTTGGGGGTTTTAGCGGGGAACACCGGGGAGCTGTTTTTT,CASSLGVLAGNTGELFF
.,TRBJ1-4,TRBD1,TRBV18,TGTGCCAGCTCACCCTTGGGACAGGGGGCAAATGAAAAACTGTTTTTT,CASSPLGQGANEKLFF
once,TRBJ2-7,.,TRBV9,TGTGCCAGCAGCCCTTACCAGGGTGTGACCTACGAGCAGTACTTC,CASSPYQGVTYEQYF
.,TRBJ2-5,.,TRBV5-1,TGCGCCAGCAGCGGAGGGTTGTTGGAGACCCAGTACTTC,CASSGGLLETQYF
.,TRBJ2-6,TRBD1,TRBV5-1,TGCGCCAGCAGCTTGGGGGGACAGGGGAACTCTGGGGCCAACGTCCTGACTTTC,CASSLGGQGNSGANVLTF
.,TRBJ2-3,.,TRBV5-1,TGCGCCAGCAGCCTCGGTGGGGGCAGGGTTTGGTTAGATACGCAGTATTTT,CASSLGGGRVWLDTQYF
.,TRBJ2-2,TRBD2,TRBV7-3,TGTGCCAGCAGCCCGAGACTAGCGGGGACCACGAACACCGGGGAGCTGTTTTTT,CASSPRLAGTTNTGELFF
few,TRBJ2-1,TRBD2,TRBV7-2,TGTGCCAGCAGCGGACTAGCGGGAGGGCCTCCCAATGAGCAGTTCTTC,CASSGLAGGPPNEQFF
.,TRBJ2-5,TRBD1,TRBV5-8,TGTGCCAGCAGCTGGGAGACAGGGGGCCCCCAAGAGACCCAGTACTTC,CASSWETGGPQETQYF
.,TRBJ2-5,.,TRBV2,TGTGCCAGCAAAAATGACTACTACCAAGAGACCCAGTACTTC,CASKNDYYQETQYF
.,TRBJ2-2,TRBD1,TRBV30,TGTGCCTTCAAGACAGGGGGAGGAACCGGGGAGCTGTTTTTT,CAFKTGGGTGELFF
.,TRBJ2-2,TRBD2,TRBV3-1/TRBV3-2,TGTGCCAGCAACCCCGGGACTAGGGGTACCGGGGAGCTGTTTTTT,CASNPGTRGTGELFF
.,TRBJ1-1,TRBD1,TRBV19,TGTGCCAGTATCCAATCGGGACAGGCAATAATAAGGAACACTGAAGCTTTCTTT,CASIQSGQAIIRNTEAFF
.,TRBJ2-4,.,TRBV30,TGTGCCTGGAGTGTACCGGTGGCCAAAAACATTCAGTACTTC,CAWSVPVAKNIQYF
.,TRBJ2-1,.,TRBV6-5,TGTGCCAGCAGTTTAGACAGGTTTATTTACAATGAGCAGTTCTTC,CASSLDRFIYNEQFF
few,TRBJ2-3,.,TRBV19,TGTGCCACGCGGATCGGGGGGCGGGCAGATACGCAGTATTTT,CATRIGGRADTQYF
.,TRBJ2-7,.,TRBV9,TGTGCCAGCAGCGTAGCTCAAGGGGATGGCCACGAGCAGTACTTC,CASSVAQGDGHEQYF